This T cell receptor beta chain originates from a study of T cells in localized non-small cell lung cancer. Broader study findings: Heterogeneity cannot be ruled out, as sequencing used one tumor region only. Of the tissues analyzed, uninvolved adjacent lung showed maximal T cell clonality, greater than tumor. There were a median about 53 of the top 100 tumor clones appearing in adjacent lung.

TCRdb's table, derived via immunoSEQ multiplex PCR, lists solely in-frame clones and lacks some. The repertoire holds around 16,000 clones, with almost 85% as singletons. The CDR3 is made up of 14 amino acids. The V end lost 7 bases, the J end lost 4 bases, and 15 bases lay between the germline ends. Germline V gene data show CDR1 as MNHNY and CDR2 as SVGAGI (reference sequence). With regard to this clone: Its antigen is unknown.

J is TRBJ2-3 and V is TRBV6-6; perhaps TRBD2 as D (8 bases). This receptor was identified in an older male donor with stage I lung adenocarcinoma. Sequences were derived from peripheral blood, sampled before any cancer treatment. DNA for the CDR3: TGTGCCAGCAAGGGGGCGGGGGGCTCAGATACGCAGTATTTT. Translated, it gives CASKGAGGSDTQYF.